These T cell receptor beta chains were read from a single sample in a study of blood T cells in healthy people across ages. TCRdb processed the 5' RACE reads anew with MiXCR; each CDR3 protein has one entry. This sample has about 1,500,000 distinct CDR3 sequences; approximately 38% occur once, and the top ten carry around 8%. Sequencing was done on a sample of blood. The receptors come from a woman aged 18-29 years in good health. Each CDR3 is given with its conserved first and last residue. Each record gives: V gene, J gene, clone size, D gene, CDR3 DNA, CDR3 protein. A D gene is named only where the DNA matches it firmly. Size is stated for part of the rows, as once, few or many counts, or as a class when the clone is expanded.

>TRBV7-2|TRBJ1-5|.|.
TGTGCCAGCAGCAACCTTCACAATCAGCCCCAGCATTTT
CASSNLHNQPQHF
>TRBV6-6|TRBJ2-7|.|.
TGTGCCAGCAGTTACGAAATGGGGGGGCCCTACGAGCAGTACTTC
CASSYEMGGPYEQYF
>TRBV28|TRBJ1-1|.|.
TGTGCCAGCAGTTTGGGGGGAGACATGAACACTGAAGCTTTCTTT
CASSLGGDMNTEAFF
>TRBV12-3/TRBV12-4|TRBJ1-5|.|.
TGTGCCAGCAGTTTCAGTGGCAGAGCAATCAATCAGCCCCAGCATTTT
CASSFSGRAINQPQHF
>TRBV7-9|TRBJ2-5|.|.
TGTGCCAGCAGCCACGCCACAGAGACCCAGTACTTC
CASSHATETQYF
>TRBV11-2|TRBJ1-4|.|.
TGTGCCAGCAGCACCACGACAGCAACTAATGAAAAACTGTTTTTT
CASSTTTATNEKLFF
>TRBV2|TRBJ1-5|few|.
TGTGCCAGCAGTGAACAGGCTAGTGGCGGGCAGCCCCAGCATTTT
CASSEQASGGQPQHF
>TRBV4-1|TRBJ2-7|few|TRBD2
TGCGCCAGCAGCCGACTAGCGGAACCCTACGAGCAGTACTTC
CASSRLAEPYEQYF
>TRBV4-1|TRBJ2-3|few|.
TGCGCCAGCAGCCAAGAACGAGTCGTGGCGGGCACAGATACGCAGTATTTT
CASSQERVVAGTDTQYF
>TRBV12-3/TRBV12-4|TRBJ2-5|.|.
TGTGCCAGCAGTTTAGGGCTGCGGGCCCAGTGGGAGACCCAGTACTTC
CASSLGLRAQWETQYF
>TRBV4-2|TRBJ2-3|many|.
TGTGCCAGCAGCCAAGGCGGTTCGGGCGGAGCCACAGATACGCAGTATTTT
CASSQGGSGGATDTQYF
>TRBV27|TRBJ1-1|few|.
TGTGCCAGCGCAAAACAGGGTTCGTTCACTGAAGCTTTCTTT
CASAKQGSFTEAFF
>TRBV7-9|TRBJ2-3|many|TRBD2
TGTGCCAGCAGCTTATTAGCGGGCCTAGATACGCAGTATTTT
CASSLLAGLDTQYF
>TRBV3-1|TRBJ1-2|.|.
TGTGCCAGCAGCCGGGGGTATGGTGGCTACACCTTC
CASSRGYGGYTF
>TRBV6-5|TRBJ1-2|.|TRBD1
TGTGCCAGCAGTTACTCTGGGACAGCTAACTATGGCTACACCTTC
CASSYSGTANYGYTF
>TRBV7-2|TRBJ2-1|few|TRBD2
TGTGCCAGCAGCTTAGAACTAGCGGTTTACAATGAGCAGTTCTTC
CASSLELAVYNEQFF